The next 22 T cell receptor beta chains were all read from a single sample in a study of CD8 T cells in Susac syndrome. The authors reverse transcribed about 0.45 to 1 ug RNA with random hexamers. TCRdb used MiXCR to reprocess the immunoSEQ multiplex PCR reads, holding one entry per CDR3 protein. The sample consists of just over 150,000 distinct CDR3 sequences, just under 97% of them appearing once. Source material: CD8+ T cells from PBMCs. The receptors stem from a human donor with multiple sclerosis.

Notes on this clonotype: At one boundary the junction diverges from the germline segment, which might be a read error. The chain is built from TRBV29-1 and TRBJ2-6; 7 bases align to TRBD1. The CDR3 runs 15 residues. Germline CDR1 reads SQVTM; CDR2 reads ANQGSEA. In DNA, the CDR3 is TGCAGCGTCGAAGAGACAGGGCCTGGGGCCAACGTCCTGACTTTC. This codes for CSVEETGPGANVLTF.

The V gene is TRBV29-1, the J gene TRBJ2-1; 9 nucleotides match TRBD2. The CDR3 covers 12 residues. V dropped 3 bases and J dropped 10; count of bases not matched to a gene: 4. Germline V gives CDR1 SQVTM, CDR2 ANQGSEA. Here the CDR3 reads CSVDFLAGEQFF. The CDR3 DNA reads TGCAGCGTTGATTTCCTAGCGGGAGAGCAGTTCTTC.

The V and J genes are TRBV21-1 and TRBJ2-1. TRBV21-1 is a pseudogene. The CDR3 sequence is 15 residues long. The CDR3 here is CASSTSVHCRNEQFF. In DNA, the CDR3 is TGTGCCAGCAGCACATCCGTCCACTGCCGGAATGAGCAGTTCTTC.

The chain uses TRBV2 and TRBJ1-1; the D is unclear. This CDR3 spans 13 amino acids. V was shortened by 9 bases and J by 2 bases, with 13 bases between the two germline ends. Germline CDR1 and CDR2: SNHLY and FYNNEI. This CDR3 is CARGPTRNTEAFF. CDR3 coding DNA: TGTGCCAGAGGACCAACTAGAAACACTGAAGCTTTCTTT.

The chain is built from TRBV5-6 and TRBJ2-5; D uncertain. The CDR3 runs 15 residues. V lost 0 bases, J lost 2 bases, and 11 bases lay in between. The germline CDR1 and CDR2 sequences are SGHDT and YYEEEE. The CDR3 DNA is TGTGCCAGCAGCTTGGAGAAAGGATTACAAGAGACCCAGTACTTC. Amino acids: CASSLEKGLQETQYF.

This clonotype was recorded a few times. The chain recombines TRBV20-1 with TRBJ2-2; D is unresolved. Germline V gives CDR1 DFQATT, CDR2 SNEGSKA (reference sequence). The V end was cut by 0 bases, the J end by 7 bases, with 6 bases between. There are 12 residues in the CDR3. DNA of the CDR3: TGCAGTGCTAGAGAGCCCGTCGGGGAGCTGTTTTTT. Translating gives CSAREPVGELFF.

CDR3 residues: CASSRGTVRNQPQHF. DNA for the CDR3: TGTGCCAGCAGCCGTGGGACAGTACGCAATCAGCCCCAGCATTTT. The chain couples TRBV2 to TRBJ1-5; 7 nucleotides match TRBD1. Germline V lookup: CDR1 SNHLY, CDR2 FYNNEI. This CDR3 region has 15 residues. Trimming removed 6 bases from V and 2 bases from J; junction bases left unmatched: 7.

This chain uses TRBV12-3 or TRBV12-4 with TRBJ1-2; D is perhaps TRBD1 (5 bases). V lost 4 bases to trimming and J lost 2 bases, with 11 bases between them. The CDR3 contains 14 residues. The CDR3 reads CASSSRDGNYGYTF. The CDR3, as DNA: TGTGCCAGCAGTTCCCGGGACGGCAACTATGGCTACACCTTC.

The rearrangement links TRBV29-1 to TRBJ2-5, with TRBD2 identical over 13 bases. Trimming at V came to 8 bases and at J to 1 base, leaving 7 bases not matched to a gene. This CDR3 has 15 residues. Germline assignment: CDR1 SQVTM and CDR2 ANQGSEA. CDR3 sequence: CSTEGLAGAQETQYF. In DNA form, the CDR3 reads TGCAGCACCGAAGGACTAGCGGGGGCCCAAGAGACCCAGTACTTC.

The chain employs TRBV6-5 and TRBJ2-2, with D unclear. The CDR3 runs to 13 residues. Germline V gene data show CDR1 as MNHEY and CDR2 as SVGAGI. Deletions cut 6 bases from V and 1 base from J, with 6 bases between. CDR3 sequence: CASSGMNTGELFF. The CDR3 region has the DNA TGTGCCAGCAGCGGCATGAACACCGGGGAGCTGTTTTTT.

This rearrangement joins TRBV29-1 to TRBJ2-5; no definite D call. This CDR3 contains 14 residues. The germline gives CDR1 SQVTM, CDR2 ANQGSEA. Trimming took 1 base from V and 5 from J, leaving 14 bases between them. The CDR3 is CSVEGPGLRETQYF. The CDR3 DNA follows: TGCAGCGTTGAAGGTCCTGGGCTGAGGGAGACCCAGTACTTC.

The sample holds one count of this clonotype. V is TRBV27 and J is TRBJ2-5; D possibly matches TRBD1 or TRBD2 (5 bases each). Germline V lookup: CDR1 MNHEY, CDR2 SMNVEV (reference sequence). Trimming removed 2 bases from V and 1 base from J, with 14 bases in between. This CDR3 is built from 16 residues. CDR3 nucleotide sequence: TGTGCCAGCAGTTTAGTGGGGACCAAAAGCCAAGAGACCCAGTACTTC. It yields the protein CASSLVGTKSQETQYF.

The chain employs TRBV29-1 and TRBJ2-2; TRBD2 aligns across 10 bases. J was trimmed by 4 bases and V by 6 bases; bases with no gene match: 5. The CDR3 length is 14 residues. CDR1 is SQVTM, CDR2 ANQGSEA, per germline. CDR3 sequence (DNA): TGCAGCGTGGGGCTAGCGGGGGCCACCGGGGAGCTGTTTTTT. Amino acid sequence: CSVGLAGATGELFF.

This chain connects TRBV27 to TRBJ2-1; D is perhaps TRBD1 or TRBD2 (5 bases each). The germline V and J ends were trimmed by 5 bases and 8 bases, with 19 bases remaining between them. The CDR3 contains 15 residues. Germline CDR1 MNHEY, CDR2 SMNVEV (reference sequence). CDR3 sequence reads: CASSLLPGRGDEQFF. In DNA, the CDR3 is TGTGCCAGCAGTCTTCTCCCGGGCCGAGGGGATGAGCAGTTCTTC.

This chain joins TRBV20-1 and TRBJ2-3; 10 bases fit TRBD1. Germline V gene lookup returns CDR1 DFQATT and CDR2 SNEGSKA (reference sequence). This CDR3 is built from 17 residues. Germline trimming cut 0 bases from V and 3 bases from J; bases unmatched to any gene: 9. The DNA for the CDR3 is TGCAGTGCTAGAGACCAAACCGGGACAGGGGTGACAGATACGCAGTATTTT. Encoded protein: CSARDQTGTGVTDTQYF.

J is TRBJ2-7 and V is TRBV4-1; the D is unclear. The germline V gene has CDR1 MGHRA and CDR2 YSYEKL. V lost 5 bases and J lost 0, with 14 bases in between. The CDR3 length is 15 residues. CDR3 residues: CASSETSRGSYEQYF. DNA of the CDR3: TGCGCCAGCAGCGAAACATCCAGAGGCTCCTACGAGCAGTACTTC.

The chain has TRBV20-1 and TRBJ2-5, with D perhaps matching TRBD2 (6 bases). Trimming stripped 6 bases from V and 9 bases from J, with 20 bases between. The germline gives CDR1 DFQATT, CDR2 SNEGSKA (reference sequence). This CDR3 is 13 amino acids long. The CDR3 protein is CSAYLGRKGAQYF. In DNA, the CDR3 is TGCAGTGCCTACCTGGGGAGGAAAGGGGCCCAGTACTTC.

The chain combines TRBV29-1 with TRBJ2-1; 7 nucleotides match TRBD2. This CDR3 is built from 14 residues. The V gene's germline CDR1 is SQVTM and CDR2 ANQGSEA. V shed 8 bases, J shed 5 bases, and the junction held 12 bases outside the gene matches. CDR3 protein: CSPQRVAGNNEQFF. In nucleotides, the CDR3 is TGCAGCCCCCAACGGGTAGCGGGTAACAATGAGCAGTTCTTC.

This clonotype showed up just once. The chain uses TRBV9 and TRBJ2-1, with D perhaps TRBD1 or TRBD2 (5 bases each). Trimming left V 2 bases short and J 8 bases short, with 14 bases between. This CDR3 comprises 14 residues. The V gene's germline CDR1 is SGDLS and CDR2 YYNGEE. CDR3 DNA: TGTGCCAGCAGCGTTTGGGGGATCGACGATGAGCAGTTCTTC. The encoded protein is CASSVWGIDDEQFF. The entire variable domain, with the rest obtained from reference TRBV9 and TRBJ2-1, is as follows: DSGVTQTPKHLITATGQRVTLRCSPRSGDLSVYWYQQSLDQGLQFLIQYYNGEERAKGNILERFSAQQFPDLHSELNLSSLELGDSALYFCASSVWGIDDEQFFGPGTRLTVL.

The J gene is TRBJ1-3, the V gene TRBV6-5; 7 bases agree with TRBD1. Germline trimming cut 10 bases from V and 1 base from J; bases unmatched to any gene: 10. Germline V gene lookup returns CDR1 MNHEY and CDR2 SVGAGI. The CDR3 is 15 residues long. The CDR3 coding sequence is TGTGCCACGAATCCAGGGGGTATTTCTGGAAACACCATATATTTT. Encoded protein: CATNPGGISGNTIYF.

V gene TRBV7-9 combines with J gene TRBJ2-7, with D hard to call. The CDR3 consists of 13 residues. Per germline, CDR1 SEHNR and CDR2 FQNEAQ (reference sequence). V was pared by 1 base and J by 3 bases, with 7 bases between. The CDR3 DNA follows: TGTGCCAGCAGCTTAGGCGGCCTCTACGAGCAGTACGTC. Translating it yields CASSLGGLYEQYV.

The V call is TRBV28, the J call TRBJ2-5, with TRBD1 matching over 9 bases. The CDR3 covers 15 residues. The trim removed 5 bases at V and 5 bases at J, leaving 9 bases unmatched. The germline gives CDR1 MDHEN, CDR2 SYDVKM. DNA for the CDR3: TGTGCCAGCAGTGAGACAGGGGGGATATTCGAGACCCAGTACTTC. Its protein product is CASSETGGIFETQYF.